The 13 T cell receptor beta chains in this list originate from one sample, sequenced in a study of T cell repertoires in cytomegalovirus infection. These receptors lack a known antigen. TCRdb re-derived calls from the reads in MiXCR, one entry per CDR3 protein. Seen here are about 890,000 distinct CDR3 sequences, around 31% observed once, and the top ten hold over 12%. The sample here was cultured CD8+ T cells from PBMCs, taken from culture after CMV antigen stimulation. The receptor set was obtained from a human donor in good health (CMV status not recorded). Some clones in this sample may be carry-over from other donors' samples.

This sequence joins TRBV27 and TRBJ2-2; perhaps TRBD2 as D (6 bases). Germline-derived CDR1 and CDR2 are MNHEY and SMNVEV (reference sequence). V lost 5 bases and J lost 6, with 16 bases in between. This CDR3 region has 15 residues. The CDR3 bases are TGTGCCAGCAGTCATCCGGGACTTACTCCCGGGGAGCTGTTTTTT. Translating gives CASSHPGLTPGELFF.

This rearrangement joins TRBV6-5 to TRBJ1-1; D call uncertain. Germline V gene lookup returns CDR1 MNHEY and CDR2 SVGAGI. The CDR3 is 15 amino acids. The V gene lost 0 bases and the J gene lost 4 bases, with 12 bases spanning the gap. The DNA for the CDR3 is TGTGCCAGCAGTTACTCCGGCCAGTGGAGCACTGAAGCTTTCTTT. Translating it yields CASSYSGQWSTEAFF.

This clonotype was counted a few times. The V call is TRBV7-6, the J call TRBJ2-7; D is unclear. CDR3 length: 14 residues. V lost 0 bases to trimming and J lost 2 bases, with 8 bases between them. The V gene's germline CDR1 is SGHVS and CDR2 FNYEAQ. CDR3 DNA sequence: TGTGCCAGCAGCTTAGCATCAGGTCCCTACGAGCAGTACTTC. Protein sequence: CASSLASGPYEQYF.

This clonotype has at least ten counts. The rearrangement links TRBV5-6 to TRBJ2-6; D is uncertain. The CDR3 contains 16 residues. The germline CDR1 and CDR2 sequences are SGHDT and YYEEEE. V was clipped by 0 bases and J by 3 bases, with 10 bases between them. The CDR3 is CASSLGHLIGANVLTF. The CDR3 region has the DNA TGTGCCAGCAGCTTGGGACACCTTATTGGGGCCAACGTCCTGACTTTC.

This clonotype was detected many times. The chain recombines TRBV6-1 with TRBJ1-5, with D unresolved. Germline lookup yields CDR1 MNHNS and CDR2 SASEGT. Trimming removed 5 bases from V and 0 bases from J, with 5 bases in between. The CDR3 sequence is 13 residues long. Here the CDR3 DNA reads TGTGCCAGCAGTTCCAATAGCAATCAGCCCCAGCATTTT. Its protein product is CASSSNSNQPQHF.

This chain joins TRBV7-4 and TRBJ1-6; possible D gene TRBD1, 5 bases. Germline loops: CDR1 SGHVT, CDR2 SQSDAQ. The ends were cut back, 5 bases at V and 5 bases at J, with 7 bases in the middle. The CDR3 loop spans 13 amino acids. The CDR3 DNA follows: TGTGCCAGCAGCCGGGGCAATAATTCACCCCTCCACTTT. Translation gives CASSRGNNSPLHF.

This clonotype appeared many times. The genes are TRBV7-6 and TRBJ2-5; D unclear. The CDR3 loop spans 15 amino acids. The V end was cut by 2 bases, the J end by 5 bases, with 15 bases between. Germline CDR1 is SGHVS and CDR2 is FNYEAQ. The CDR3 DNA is TGTGCCAGCAGCTTAATAGCAGTAGTCCAGGAGACCCAGTACTTC. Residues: CASSLIAVVQETQYF.

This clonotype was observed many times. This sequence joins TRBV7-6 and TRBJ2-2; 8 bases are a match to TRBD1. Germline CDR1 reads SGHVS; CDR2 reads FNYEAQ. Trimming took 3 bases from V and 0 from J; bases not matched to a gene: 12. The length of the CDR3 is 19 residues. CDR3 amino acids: CASSFAAFQGAPNTGELFF. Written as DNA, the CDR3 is TGTGCCAGCAGCTTCGCAGCCTTTCAGGGGGCTCCGAACACCGGGGAGCTGTTTTTT.

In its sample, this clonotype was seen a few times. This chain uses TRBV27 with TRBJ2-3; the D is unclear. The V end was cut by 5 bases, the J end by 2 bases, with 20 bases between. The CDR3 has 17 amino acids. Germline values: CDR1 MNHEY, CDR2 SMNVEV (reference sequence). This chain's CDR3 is CASSPLGNTALTDTQYF. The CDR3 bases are TGTGCCAGCAGTCCATTAGGTAACACGGCCCTCACAGATACGCAGTATTTT.

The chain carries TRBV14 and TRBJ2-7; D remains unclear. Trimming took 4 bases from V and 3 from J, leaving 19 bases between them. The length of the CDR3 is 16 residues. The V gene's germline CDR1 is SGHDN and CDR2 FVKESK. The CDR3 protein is CASSLSPGQALYEQYF. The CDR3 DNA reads TGTGCCAGCAGCCTGAGCCCGGGTCAGGCACTCTACGAGCAGTACTTC.

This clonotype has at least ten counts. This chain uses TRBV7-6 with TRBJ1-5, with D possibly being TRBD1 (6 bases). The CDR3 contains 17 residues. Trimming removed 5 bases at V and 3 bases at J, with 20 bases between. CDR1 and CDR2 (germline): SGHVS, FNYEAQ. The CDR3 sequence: CASSHLAGGASNQPQHF. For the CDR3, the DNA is TGTGCCAGCAGCCATTTGGCTGGGGGCGCCTCCAATCAGCCCCAGCATTTT.

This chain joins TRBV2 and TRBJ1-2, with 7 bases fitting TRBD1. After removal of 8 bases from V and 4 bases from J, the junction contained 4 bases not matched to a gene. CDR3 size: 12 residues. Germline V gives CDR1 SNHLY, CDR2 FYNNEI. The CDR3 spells CASGDRLYGYTF. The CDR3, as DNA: TGTGCCAGCGGGGACAGACTCTATGGCTACACCTTC. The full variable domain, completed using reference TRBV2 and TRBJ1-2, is EPEVTQTPSHQVTQMGQEVILRCVPISNHLYFYWYRQILGQKVEFLVSFYNNEISEKSEIFDDQFSVERPDGSNFTLKIRSTKLEDSAMYFCASGDRLYGYTFGSGTRLTVV.

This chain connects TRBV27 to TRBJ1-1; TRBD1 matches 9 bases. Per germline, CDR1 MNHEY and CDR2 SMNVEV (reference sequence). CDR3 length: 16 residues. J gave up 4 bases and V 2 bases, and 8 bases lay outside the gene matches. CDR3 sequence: CASSLIGTGLSTEAFF. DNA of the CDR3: TGTGCCAGCAGTTTAATCGGGACAGGGTTGAGCACTGAAGCTTTCTTT.